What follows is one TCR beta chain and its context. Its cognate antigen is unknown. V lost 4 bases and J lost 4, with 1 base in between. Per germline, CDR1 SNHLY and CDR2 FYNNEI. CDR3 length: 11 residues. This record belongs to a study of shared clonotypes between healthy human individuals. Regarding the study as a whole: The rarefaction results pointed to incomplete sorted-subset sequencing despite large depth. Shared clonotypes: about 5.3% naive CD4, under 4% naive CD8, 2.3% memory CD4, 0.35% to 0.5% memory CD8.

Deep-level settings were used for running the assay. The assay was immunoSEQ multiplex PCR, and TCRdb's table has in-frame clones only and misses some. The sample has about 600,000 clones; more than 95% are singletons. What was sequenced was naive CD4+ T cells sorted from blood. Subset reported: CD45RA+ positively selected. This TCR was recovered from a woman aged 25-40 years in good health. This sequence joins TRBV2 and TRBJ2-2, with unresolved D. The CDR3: CASSVTGELFF. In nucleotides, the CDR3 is TGTGCCAGCAGTGTCACCGGGGAGCTGTTTTTT.